These 4 T cell receptor beta chains originate from one sample sequenced in a study of molecular identifiers for immune sequencing clone quantification. TCRdb independently ran MiXCR on the PCR reads; one entry per CDR3 protein. This repertoire shows some 590,000 distinct CDR3 sequences, 25% found once; its top ten account for 0.6% to 0.9%. Sequences were obtained from naive CD8+ T cells from blood, with Jurkat cell RNA spiked in. Subset described: FACS-sorted CD8+CD4-CCR7+CD45RA+ naive T cells. These receptors all come from a human donor in good health. Some libraries in this study had Jurkat cell RNA spiked in.

This clonotype was recorded many times. The chain joins TRBV7-9 to TRBJ2-7, with 9 bases lining up with TRBD1. Germline CDR1 SEHNR, CDR2 FQNEAQ (reference sequence). This CDR3 region has 13 residues. The trim removed 5 bases at V and 9 bases at J, leaving 8 bases unmatched. For the CDR3, the DNA is TGTGCCAGCAGCCGCCGGGACAGGGTTCGGCAGTACTTC. Amino acid sequence: CASSRRDRVRQYF.

Comment on this clonotype: A junction boundary mismatches the germline segment, possibly from a read error. This sequence joins TRBV7-2 and TRBJ2-3; 9 nucleotides line up with TRBD2. The CDR3 loop spans 18 amino acids. Looked up from germline, CDR1 is SGHTA and CDR2 is FQGNSA. DNA of the CDR3: TGTGCCAGCAGCCTAATTCCCGGGACTAGCTCATCGGCAGATCCGCAGTATTTT. Its translation: CASSLIPGTSSSADPQYF.

With respect to this clonotype: An end of the junction does not agree with germline; a read error may underlie this. The V and J genes are TRBV18 and TRBJ2-5, with D maybe TRBD1 (6 bases). There are 13 residues in the CDR3. Germline values: CDR1 KGHSH, CDR2 LQKENI. The CDR3 DNA sequence: TGTGCCAGCTCACCAACAGGGAGCGAGACCCTGTACTTC. This sequence encodes CASSPTGSETLYF.

Concerning this clonotype itself: A much larger clone differs from this one at a single base, so this may be a read error. The chain is built from TRBV5-1 and TRBJ2-3; D is undetermined. This CDR3 is 14 amino acids long. V gave up 5 bases and J gave up 2 bases, with 12 bases separating them. Germline assignment: CDR1 SGHRS and CDR2 YFSETQ. In nucleotides, the CDR3 is TGCGCCAGCAGGCCCCGTTTGCCCACAGATACGCAGTATTTT. Its protein product is CASRPRLPTDTQYF.